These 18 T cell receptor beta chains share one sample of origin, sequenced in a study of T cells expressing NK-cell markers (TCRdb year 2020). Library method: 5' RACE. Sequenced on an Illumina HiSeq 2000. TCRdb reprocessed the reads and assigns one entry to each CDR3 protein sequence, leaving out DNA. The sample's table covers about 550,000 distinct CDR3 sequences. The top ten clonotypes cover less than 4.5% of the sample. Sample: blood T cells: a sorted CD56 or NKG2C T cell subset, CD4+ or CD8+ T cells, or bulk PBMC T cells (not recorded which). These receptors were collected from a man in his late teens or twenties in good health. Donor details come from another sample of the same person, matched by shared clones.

CDR3 sequence reads: CASNLGGTGGDEQYF. J is TRBJ2-7 and V is TRBV7-2; TCRdb's D call of TRBD1 is untestable without DNA. This CDR3 has 15 amino acids. CDR1 is SGHTA, CDR2 FQGNSA, per germline.

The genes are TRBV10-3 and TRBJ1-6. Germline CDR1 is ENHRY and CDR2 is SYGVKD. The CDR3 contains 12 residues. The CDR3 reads CAISGVNSPLHF.

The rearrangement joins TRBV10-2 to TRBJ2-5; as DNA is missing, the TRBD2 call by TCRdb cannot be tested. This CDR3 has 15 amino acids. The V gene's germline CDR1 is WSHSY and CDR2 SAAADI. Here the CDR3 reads CASSDGTSSLKTQYF.

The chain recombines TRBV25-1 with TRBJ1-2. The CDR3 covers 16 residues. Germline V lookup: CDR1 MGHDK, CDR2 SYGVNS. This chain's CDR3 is CASSEYREALNYGYTF.

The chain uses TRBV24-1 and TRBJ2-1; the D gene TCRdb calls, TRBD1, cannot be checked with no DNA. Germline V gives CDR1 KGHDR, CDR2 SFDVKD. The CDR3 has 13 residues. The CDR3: CATSTVSYNEQFF.

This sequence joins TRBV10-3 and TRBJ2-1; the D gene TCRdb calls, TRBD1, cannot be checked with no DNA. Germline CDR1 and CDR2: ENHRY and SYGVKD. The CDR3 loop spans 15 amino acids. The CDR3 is CAISRSRDRTGEQFF.

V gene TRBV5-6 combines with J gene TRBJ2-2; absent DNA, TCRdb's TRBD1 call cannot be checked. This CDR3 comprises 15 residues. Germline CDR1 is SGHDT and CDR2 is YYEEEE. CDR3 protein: CASSLVSGVYRELFF.

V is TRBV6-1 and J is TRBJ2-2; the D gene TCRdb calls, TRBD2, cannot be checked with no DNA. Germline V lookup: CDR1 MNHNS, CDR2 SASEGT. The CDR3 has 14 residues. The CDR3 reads CASSELGHTGELFF.

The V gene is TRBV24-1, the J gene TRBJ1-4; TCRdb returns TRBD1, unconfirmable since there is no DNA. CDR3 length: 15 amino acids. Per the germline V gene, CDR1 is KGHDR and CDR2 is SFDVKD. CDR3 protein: CATSDRGTDNEKLFF.

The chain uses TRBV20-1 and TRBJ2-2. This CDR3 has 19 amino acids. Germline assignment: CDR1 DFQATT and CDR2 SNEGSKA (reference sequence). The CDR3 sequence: CSARDWAGRSGSNTGELFF.

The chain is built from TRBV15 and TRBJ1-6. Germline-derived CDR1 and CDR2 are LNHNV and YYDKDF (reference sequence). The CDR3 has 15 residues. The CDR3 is CATSGQQGVGSPLHF.

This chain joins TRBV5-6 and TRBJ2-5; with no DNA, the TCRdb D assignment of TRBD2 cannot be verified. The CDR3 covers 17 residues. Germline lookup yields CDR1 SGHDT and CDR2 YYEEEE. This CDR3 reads CASSLGGLARAVETQYF. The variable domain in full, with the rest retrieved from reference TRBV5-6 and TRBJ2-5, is DAGVTQSPTHLIKTRGQQVTLRCSPKSGHDTVSWYQQALGQGPQFIFQYYEEEERQRGNFPDRFSGHQFPNYSSELNVNALLLGDSALYLCASSLGGLARAVETQYFGPGTRLLVL.

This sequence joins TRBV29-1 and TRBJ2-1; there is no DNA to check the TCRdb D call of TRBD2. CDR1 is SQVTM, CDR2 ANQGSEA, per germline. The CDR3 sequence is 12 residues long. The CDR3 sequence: CSVALAMGEQFF.

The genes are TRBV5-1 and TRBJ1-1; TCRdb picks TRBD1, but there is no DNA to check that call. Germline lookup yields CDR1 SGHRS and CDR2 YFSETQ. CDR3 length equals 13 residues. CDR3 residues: CASQGRFDTEAFF.

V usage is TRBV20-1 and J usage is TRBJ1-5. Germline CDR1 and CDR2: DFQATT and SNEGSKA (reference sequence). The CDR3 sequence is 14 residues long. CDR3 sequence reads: CSAIANSRNQPQHF.

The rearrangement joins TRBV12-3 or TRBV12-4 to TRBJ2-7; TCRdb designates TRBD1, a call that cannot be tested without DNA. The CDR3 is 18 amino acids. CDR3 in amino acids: CASSRHRGNPLSSYEQYF.

CDR3 in amino acids: CAWNKVGTYEQYF. V and J are TRBV30 and TRBJ2-7; TCRdb calls TRBD1, which cannot be checked without DNA. Looked up from germline, CDR1 is GTSNPN and CDR2 is SVGIG (reference sequence). This CDR3 is built from 13 residues.

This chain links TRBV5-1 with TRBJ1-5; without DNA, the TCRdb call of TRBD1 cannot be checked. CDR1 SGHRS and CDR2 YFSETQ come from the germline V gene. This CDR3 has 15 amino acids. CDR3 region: CASSLIEGAGQPQHF.